This TCR beta chain comes out of a study of CD8 T cells in Susac syndrome. For the study at large: Susac syndrome patients were untreated, on corticosteroids with some adding intravenous immunoglobulin, or on intravenous immunoglobulin only.

Germline CDR1 SGHNT, CDR2 YYREEE (reference sequence). Deletions cut 3 bases from V and 6 bases from J, with 4 bases between. The CDR3 has 11 residues. A word on this clonotype: Its antigen is unknown.

Study-wide points: The study's TCR sequencing and HLA analysis covered a relatively small number of individuals, and the study acknowledged this. In total CD8+ repertoires, sixteen Susac-specific public clones were found, and in CD8+ TEMRA repertoires, roughly 5 were found.

When the RNA was reverse transcribed, random hexamers were used with an input of roughly 0.5 to 1 ug. Amplification of the TCR beta CDR3 was carried out by immunoSEQ multiplex PCR, which spanned a total of 54 Vbeta and 13 Jbeta segments. TCRdb passed the immunoSEQ multiplex PCR reads through MiXCR, listing each CDR3 protein once. In the table there are about 110,000 distinct CDR3 sequences, approximately 94% of which are singletons. Sequencing input: CD8+ T cells from PBMCs. V and J are TRBV5-4 and TRBJ2-1; D gene uncertain. The sequence derives from a human donor with Susac syndrome. CDR3 in amino acids: CASSSTNEQFF. Here the CDR3 DNA reads TGTGCCAGCAGCTCGACCAATGAGCAGTTCTTC.